This entry describes one T cell receptor (beta chain). This CDR3 is built from 13 residues. Germline V gene data show CDR1 as LNHNV and CDR2 as YYDKDF (reference sequence). The V gene lost 8 bases and the J gene lost 0 bases, with 10 bases spanning the gap. This record comes from a study of T cells after posttransplantation cyclophosphamide. The naive gate required viable CD3+CD4+ or CD3+CD8+ cells with CCR7+CD45RA+CD45RO-CD95-CD27+CD28+ phenotype. Some clones are missing from TCRdb's copy, which holds only in-frame ones; the method was immunoSEQ multiplex PCR. The table lists fewer than 35,000 clones, more than 85% of them singletons.

Sequences were obtained from naive CD4+ T cells sorted from blood. The clonotype originates from a man under 40 in good health and a related stem cell transplant donor. J is TRBJ1-1 and V is TRBV15, with D possibly being TRBD1 (5 bases). This CDR3 reads CATQGLLNTEAFF. The CDR3 DNA sequence: TGTGCCACCCAGGGCCTTTTGAACACTGAAGCTTTCTTT.